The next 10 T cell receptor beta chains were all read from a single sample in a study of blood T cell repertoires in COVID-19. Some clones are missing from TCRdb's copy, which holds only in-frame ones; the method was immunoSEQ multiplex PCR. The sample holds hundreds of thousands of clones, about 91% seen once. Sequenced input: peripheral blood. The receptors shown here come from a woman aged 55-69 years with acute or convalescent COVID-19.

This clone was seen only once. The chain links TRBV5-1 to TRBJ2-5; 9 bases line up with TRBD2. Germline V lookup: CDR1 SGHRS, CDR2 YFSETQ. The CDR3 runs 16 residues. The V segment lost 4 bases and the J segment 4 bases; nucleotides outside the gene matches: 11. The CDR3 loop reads CASSPEGGGARETQYF. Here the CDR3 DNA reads TGCGCCAGCAGCCCAGAGGGCGGGGGGGCGCGAGAGACCCAGTACTTC.

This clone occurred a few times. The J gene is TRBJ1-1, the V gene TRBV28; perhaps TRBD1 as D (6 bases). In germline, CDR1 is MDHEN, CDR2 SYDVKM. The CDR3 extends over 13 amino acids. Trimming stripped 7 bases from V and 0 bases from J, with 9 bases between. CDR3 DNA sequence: TGTGCCAGCACTACAGGGATGAACACTGAAGCTTTCTTT. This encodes CASTTGMNTEAFF. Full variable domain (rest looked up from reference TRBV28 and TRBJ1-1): DVKVTQSSRYLVKRTGEKVFLECVQDMDHENMFWYRQDPGLGLRLIYFSYDVKMKEKGDIPEGYSVSREKKERFSLILESASTNQTSMYLCASTTGMNTEAFFGQGTRLTVV.

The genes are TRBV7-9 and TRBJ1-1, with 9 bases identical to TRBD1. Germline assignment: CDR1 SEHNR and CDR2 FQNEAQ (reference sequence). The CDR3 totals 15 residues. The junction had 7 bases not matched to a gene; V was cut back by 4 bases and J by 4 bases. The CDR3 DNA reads TGTGCCAGCAGCTCCCCGGGACAGGGAATCACTGAAGCTTTCTTT. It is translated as CASSSPGQGITEAFF.

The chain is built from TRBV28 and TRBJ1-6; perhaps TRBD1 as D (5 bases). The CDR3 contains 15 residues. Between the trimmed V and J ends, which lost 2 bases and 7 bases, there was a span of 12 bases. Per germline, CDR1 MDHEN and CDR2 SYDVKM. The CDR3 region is CASSLRTGLNSPLHF. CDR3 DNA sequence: TGTGCCAGCAGTTTACGCACGGGACTGAATTCACCCCTCCACTTT.

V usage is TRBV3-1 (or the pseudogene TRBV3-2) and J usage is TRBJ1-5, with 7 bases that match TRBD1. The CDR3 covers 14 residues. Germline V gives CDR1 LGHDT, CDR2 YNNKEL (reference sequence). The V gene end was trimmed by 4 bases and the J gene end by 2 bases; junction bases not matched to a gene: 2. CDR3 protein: CASSPGTGNQPQHF. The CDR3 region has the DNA TGTGCCAGCAGCCCGGGGACAGGCAATCAGCCCCAGCATTTT.

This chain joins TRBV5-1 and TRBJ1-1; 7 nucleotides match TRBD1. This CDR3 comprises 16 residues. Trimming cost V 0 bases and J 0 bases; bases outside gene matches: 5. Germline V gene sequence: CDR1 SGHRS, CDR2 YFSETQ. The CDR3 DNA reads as TGCGCCAGCAGCTTGGAACCCACAGGGGTGAACACTGAAGCTTTCTTT. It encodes CASSLEPTGVNTEAFF.

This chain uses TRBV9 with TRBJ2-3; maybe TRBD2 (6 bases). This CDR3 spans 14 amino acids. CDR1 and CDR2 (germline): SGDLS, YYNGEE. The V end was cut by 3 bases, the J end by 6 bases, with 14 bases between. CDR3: CASSAAEGVDTQYF. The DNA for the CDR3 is TGTGCCAGCAGCGCGGCGGAGGGAGTCGATACGCAGTATTTT.

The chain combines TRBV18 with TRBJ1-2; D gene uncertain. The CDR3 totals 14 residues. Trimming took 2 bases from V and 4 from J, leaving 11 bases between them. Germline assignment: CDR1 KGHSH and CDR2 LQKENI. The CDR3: CASSPSRTSYGYTF. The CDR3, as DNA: TGTGCCAGCTCACCATCCAGAACCTCCTATGGCTACACCTTC.

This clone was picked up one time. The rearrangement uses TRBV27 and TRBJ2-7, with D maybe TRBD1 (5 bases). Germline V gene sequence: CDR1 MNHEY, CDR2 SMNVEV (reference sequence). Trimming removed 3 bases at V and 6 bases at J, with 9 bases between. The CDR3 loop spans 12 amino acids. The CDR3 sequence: CASSLFQGEQYF. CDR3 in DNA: TGTGCCAGCAGTTTGTTCCAGGGCGAGCAGTACTTC.

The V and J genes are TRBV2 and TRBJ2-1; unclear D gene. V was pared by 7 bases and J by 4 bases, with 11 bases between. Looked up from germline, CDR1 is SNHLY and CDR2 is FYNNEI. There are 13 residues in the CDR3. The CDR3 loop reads CASTREKYNEQFF. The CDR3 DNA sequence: TGTGCCAGCACACGAGAAAAGTACAATGAGCAGTTCTTC.